This T cell receptor beta chain was captured in a study of blood T cell repertoires in COVID-19. Study-wide context: In each case, the material was cDNA or gDNA derived from T cells, B-cell-depleted T cells, or PBMCs.

This CDR3 region has 15 residues. V shed 4 bases, J shed 4 bases, and the junction held 6 bases outside the gene matches. The germline V gene has CDR1 SGHKS and CDR2 YYEKEE (reference sequence). Recruited during active infection, patients (from Seattle) were subsequently followed longitudinally. Authors' processing steps: Amplification from reference gene primers served as the basis for estimated nucleated cell counts. The repertoire was sequenced with immunoSEQ multiplex PCR; TCRdb's copy has only in-frame clones and lacks some. That table supplies the V and J calls and clone size; D and trimming were determined from the DNA. The data hold hundreds of thousands of clones, with 86% observed a single time.

The TCR originated in an elderly woman with COVID-19, enrolled during active disease. The V and J genes are TRBV5-5 and TRBJ1-5; 9 positions match TRBD1. Source material: peripheral blood. CDR3 sequence (DNA): TGTGCCAGCAGCCGACGACAGGGGGAGAATCAGCCCCAGCATTTT. Its translation is CASSRRQGENQPQHF.